The 16 T cell receptor beta chains reported below all come from one sample, sequenced in a study of blood T cell repertoires in COVID-19. TCRdb keeps only in-frame clones here, not all; method: immunoSEQ multiplex PCR. The sample includes about 160,000 clones, approximately 79% of them seen just once. Sequencing was performed on peripheral blood. These receptor sequences come from a woman aged 60-70 years with COVID-19, enrolled during active disease.

The CDR3 DNA sequence: TGTGCCAGCAGTGACGCTCACCCGGGACTAGCGGGGGGCGGGGAGACCCAGTACTTC. Protein: CASSDAHPGLAGGGETQYF. The V and J genes are TRBV6-4 and TRBJ2-5, with 15 bases identical to TRBD2. Germline CDR1 and CDR2: MRHNA and SNTAGT. Trimming removed 2 bases from V and 5 bases from J; junction bases left unmatched: 12. CDR3 length: 19 amino acids.

In its sample, this clone was seen a few times. The chain's CDR3 is CASSPRGAAEAFF. The DNA for the CDR3 is TGTGCCAGCAGCCCCAGGGGCGCGGCTGAAGCTTTCTTT. J is TRBJ1-1 and V is TRBV5-8; the D gene is possibly TRBD1 (6 bases). The CDR3 consists of 13 residues. The germline CDR1 and CDR2 sequences are SGHTS and YDEGEE. V was trimmed by 4 bases and J by 6 bases, leaving 13 bases between them. Using reference TRBV5-8 and TRBJ1-1 for the parts outside the CDR3, the full variable domain is EAGVTQSPTHLIKTRGQQATLRCSPISGHTSVYWYQQALGLGLQFLLWYDEGEERNRGNFPPRFSGRQFPNYSSELNVNALELEDSALYLCASSPRGAAEAFFGQGTRLTVV.

The V gene is TRBV30, the J gene TRBJ1-1; TRBD1 matches at 7 bases. Germline CDR1 reads GTSNPN; CDR2 reads SVGIG (reference sequence). The CDR3 runs to 14 residues. The J segment lost 4 bases and the V segment lost 0 bases, leaving 5 bases of the junction unmatched. This CDR3 reads CAWSVNRGGTEAFF. The CDR3, as DNA: TGTGCCTGGAGTGTAAACAGGGGCGGCACTGAAGCTTTCTTT.

V usage is TRBV6-2 or TRBV6-3 and J usage is TRBJ2-7; 13 bases match TRBD2. CDR1 and CDR2 from the germline V gene are MNHEY and SVGEGT. This CDR3 contains 17 residues. V gave up 6 bases and J gave up 1 base; unmatched junction bases: 9. The CDR3 reads CASSPGLAGYLSYEQYV. CDR3 bases: TGTGCCAGCAGCCCGGGACTAGCGGGGTACCTTTCCTACGAGCAGTACGTC.

There are a few counts of this clone. The rearrangement joins TRBV27 to TRBJ2-2, with 9 bases aligning to TRBD1. This CDR3 has 15 residues. The V and J ends lost 8 bases and 6 bases, in that order; junction bases with no gene match: 10. Germline CDR1 and CDR2: MNHEY and SMNVEV (reference sequence). This CDR3 reads CASATTGGVSGELFF. CDR3 DNA sequence: TGTGCCAGCGCGACCACAGGGGGCGTTTCCGGGGAGCTGTTTTTT.

This chain links TRBV5-4 with TRBJ2-5; 14 positions agree with TRBD2. V was pared by 4 bases and J by 1 base, with 3 bases of the junction left unmatched. Germline-derived CDR1 and CDR2 are SGHNT and YYREEE (reference sequence). There are 16 residues in the CDR3. This CDR3 reads CASSRGLAGVQETQYF. DNA for the CDR3: TGTGCCAGCAGCCGGGGACTAGCGGGAGTCCAAGAGACCCAGTACTTC. The full variable domain, rest sourced from reference TRBV5-4 and TRBJ2-5, is ETGVTQSPTHLIKTRGQQVTLRCSSQSGHNTVSWYQQALGQGPQFIFQYYREEENGRGNFPPRFSGLQFPNYSSELNVNALELDDSALYLCASSRGLAGVQETQYFGPGTRLLVL.

The sample holds many counts of this clone. The chain joins TRBV9 to TRBJ1-1; D is perhaps TRBD1 (6 bases). Germline values: CDR1 SGDLS, CDR2 YYNGEE. This CDR3 has 16 amino acids. V was cut by 4 bases and J by 0 bases, with 16 bases left in between. Here the CDR3 DNA reads TGTGCCAGCAGCCCAGGGGTTTCGGGACTGAACACTGAAGCTTTCTTT. Its protein product is CASSPGVSGLNTEAFF.

The V call is TRBV28, the J call TRBJ2-3, with 8 bases fitting TRBD2. CDR1 and CDR2 (germline): MDHEN, SYDVKM. The CDR3 has 14 residues. The V segment lost 8 bases and the J segment 2 bases; nucleotides outside the gene matches: 6. This chain's CDR3 is CASHMGLDTDTQYF. Here the CDR3 DNA reads TGTGCCAGCCATATGGGACTAGACACAGATACGCAGTATTTT. Together with reference TRBV28 and TRBJ2-3, the CDR3 gives the full variable domain: DVKVTQSSRYLVKRTGEKVFLECVQDMDHENMFWYRQDPGLGLRLIYFSYDVKMKEKGDIPEGYSVSREKKERFSLILESASTNQTSMYLCASHMGLDTDTQYFGPGTRLTVL.

This clone came up once. For the CDR3, the DNA is TGTGCCACCAGTGATTCTGCCAGAGCAGGGTTCGATGAGCAGTTCTTC. Translation gives CATSDSARAGFDEQFF. The V and J genes are TRBV24-1 and TRBJ2-1, with D possibly being TRBD1 (5 bases). The CDR3 totals 16 residues. V was clipped by 2 bases and J by 8 bases, with 18 bases between them. Germline CDR1 and CDR2: KGHDR and SFDVKD.

This clone occurred once. The V and J genes are TRBV28 and TRBJ1-2; 8 bases align to TRBD1. The trim removed 6 bases at V and 7 bases at J, leaving 7 bases unmatched. This CDR3 contains 13 residues. CDR1 and CDR2 (germline): MDHEN, SYDVKM. CDR3 in amino acids: CASSQDRVGGYTF. The CDR3 nucleotides read TGTGCCAGCAGCCAGGACAGGGTGGGTGGCTACACCTTC.

The chain recombines TRBV18 with TRBJ2-1; no clear D gene. The CDR3 sequence is 13 residues long. Germline CDR1 reads KGHSH; CDR2 reads LQKENI. V was shortened by 5 bases and J by 8 bases, with 13 bases between the two germline ends. CDR3 loop: CASSLASLDEQFF. CDR3 sequence (DNA): TGTGCCAGCTCATTGGCTAGTCTGGATGAGCAGTTCTTC. The entire variable domain, with the rest obtained from reference TRBV18 and TRBJ2-1, is as follows: NAGVMQNPRHLVRRRGQEARLRCSPMKGHSHVYWYRQLPEEGLKFMVYLQKENIIDESGMPKERFSAEFPKEGPSILRIQQVVRGDSAAYFCASSLASLDEQFFGPGTRLTVL.

This rearrangement joins TRBV5-1 to TRBJ2-5, with TRBD2 matching 8 bases. The CDR3 consists of 16 residues. The V and J ends lost 3 bases and 9 bases, in that order; junction bases with no gene match: 16. The V gene's germline CDR1 is SGHRS and CDR2 YFSETQ. The CDR3 nucleotides are TGCGCCAGCAGCTCACTTATAGCGGGGATGAGGGAGGCCCAGTACTTC. This translates into CASSSLIAGMREAQYF. Filled out from reference TRBV5-1 and TRBJ2-5, the complete variable domain reads KAGVTQTPRYLIKTRGQQVTLSCSPISGHRSVSWYQQTPGQGLQFLFEYFSETQRNKGNFPGRFSGRQFSNSRSEMNVSTLELGDSALYLCASSSLIAGMREAQYFGPGTRLLVL.

The rearrangement links TRBV14 to TRBJ2-7; no reliable D call. CDR1 SGHDN and CDR2 FVKESK come from the germline V gene. The V gene lost 4 bases and the J gene lost 3 bases, with 10 bases spanning the gap. The CDR3 totals 13 residues. CDR3 region: CASSPEAGYEQYF. For the CDR3, the DNA is TGTGCCAGCAGCCCCGAAGCAGGCTACGAGCAGTACTTC.

DNA for the CDR3: TGTGCCAGCAGCGAAGAGGGGGAGGGCAAGGATACGCAGTATTTT. Translating gives CASSEEGEGKDTQYF. V and J are TRBV7-6 and TRBJ2-3, with D perhaps TRBD2 (7 bases). The V and J ends lost 5 bases and 6 bases respectively, with 18 bases between them. Germline lookup yields CDR1 SGHVS and CDR2 FNYEAQ. This CDR3 region has 15 residues.

The V gene is TRBV7-9, the J gene TRBJ2-5; 7 bases are a match to TRBD2. With V trimmed by 5 bases and J by 5 bases, 8 bases remained unmatched. Germline CDR1 SEHNR, CDR2 FQNEAQ (reference sequence). The CDR3 covers 14 residues. CDR3 sequence reads: CASSPGVAGETQYF. CDR3 nucleotide sequence: TGTGCCAGCAGCCCCGGGGTAGCGGGTGAGACCCAGTACTTC.

This sequence joins TRBV4-2 and TRBJ1-5, with D hard to call. V was pared by 0 bases and J by 5 bases, with 14 bases between. Germline values: CDR1 LGHNA, CDR2 YNFKEQ. There are 16 residues in the CDR3. The CDR3 DNA follows: TGTGCCAGCAGCCAAGATTCGTCCGGGCGGGATCAGCCCCAGCATTTT. Amino acids: CASSQDSSGRDQPQHF.